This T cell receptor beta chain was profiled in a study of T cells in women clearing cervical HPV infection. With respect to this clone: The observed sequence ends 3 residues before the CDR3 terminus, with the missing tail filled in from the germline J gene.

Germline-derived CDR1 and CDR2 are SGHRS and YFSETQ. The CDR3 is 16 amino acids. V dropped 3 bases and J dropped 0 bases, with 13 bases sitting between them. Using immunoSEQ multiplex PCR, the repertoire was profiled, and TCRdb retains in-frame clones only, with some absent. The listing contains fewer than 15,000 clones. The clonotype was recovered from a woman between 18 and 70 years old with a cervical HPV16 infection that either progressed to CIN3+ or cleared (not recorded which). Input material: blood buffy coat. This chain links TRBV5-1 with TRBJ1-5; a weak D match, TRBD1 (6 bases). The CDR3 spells CASSSGGGSSNQPQHF. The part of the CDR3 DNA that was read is TGCGCCAGCAGCTCCGGAGGGGGAAGTAGCAATCAGCCC. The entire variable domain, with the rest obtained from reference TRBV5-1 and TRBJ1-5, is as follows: KAGVTQTPRYLIKTRGQQVTLSCSPISGHRSVSWYQQTPGQGLQFLFEYFSETQRNKGNFPGRFSGRQFSNSRSEMNVSTLELGDSALYLCASSSGGGSSNQPQHFGDGTRLSIL.